These T cell receptor beta chains were read from a single sample in a study of T cell responses to AZD1222 COVID-19 vaccine. Assay: immunoSEQ multiplex PCR; the TCRdb copy retains only in-frame clones and omits some. The sample lists 110,000 or so clones, around nine tenths seen once, with about 12% in the top ten. The sequences come from peripheral blood, collected on day 0 of AZD1222 vaccination. Source of these receptors: an adult in good health. Both conserved end residues are part of each CDR3. A D gene is named only where the DNA matches it firmly. Clone sizes are given selectively: once, few, many, or a class where the clone is expanded.

d_call	v_call	clone_size	j_call	cdr3_aa	cdr3_nt
-	TRBV30	-	TRBJ2-3	CAWSGRGRADTQYF	TGTGCCTGGAGTGGACGGGGGCGGGCAGATACGCAGTATTTT
-	TRBV5-6	-	TRBJ2-7	CASSPGLLLYEQYF	TGTGCCAGCAGCCCGGGACTCCTGCTATACGAGCAGTACTTC
TRBD1	TRBV9	-	TRBJ1-3	CASSERQGSGNTIYF	TGTGCCAGCAGCGAGAGACAGGGTTCTGGAAACACCATATATTTT
TRBD2	TRBV7-2	-	TRBJ2-2	CASSPGGAGSGELFF	TGTGCCAGCAGCCCGGGGGGGGCAGGGAGCGGGGAGCTGTTTTTT
-	TRBV28	-	TRBJ1-2	CASSSPGGSLYGYTF	TGTGCCAGCAGTTCTCCGGGAGGGTCTCTCTATGGCTACACCTTC
-	TRBV7-2	-	TRBJ1-5	CASSSDNQPQHF	TGTGCCAGCAGCTCAGATAATCAGCCCCAGCATTTT
-	TRBV29-1	once	TRBJ1-1	CSVEEVRGTEAFF	TGCAGCGTTGAAGAGGTCCGGGGCACTGAAGCTTTCTTT
-	TRBV3-1/TRBV3-2	-	TRBJ2-3	CASSQDLAISTDTQYF	TGTGCCAGCAGCCAAGATCTGGCTATTAGCACAGATACGCAGTATTTT
-	TRBV4-3	many	TRBJ1-2	CASSPRQNQNYGYTF	TGCGCCAGCAGCCCCCGACAGAATCAAAACTATGGCTACACCTTC
TRBD2	TRBV24-1	-	TRBJ2-7	CATSETTSHTYEQYF	TGTGCCACCAGTGAAACGACTAGCCATACCTACGAGCAGTACTTC